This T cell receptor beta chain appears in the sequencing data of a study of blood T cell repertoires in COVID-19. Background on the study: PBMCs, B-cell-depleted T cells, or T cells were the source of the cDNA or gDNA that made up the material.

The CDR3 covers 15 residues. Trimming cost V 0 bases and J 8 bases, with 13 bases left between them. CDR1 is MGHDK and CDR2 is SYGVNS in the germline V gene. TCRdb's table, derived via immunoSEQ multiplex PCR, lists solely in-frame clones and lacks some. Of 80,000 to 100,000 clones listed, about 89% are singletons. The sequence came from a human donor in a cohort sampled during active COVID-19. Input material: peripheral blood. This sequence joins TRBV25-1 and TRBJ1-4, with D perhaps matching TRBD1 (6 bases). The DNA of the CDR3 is TGTGCCAGCAGTGAATATAAAGGGGGGGGAGAAAAACTGTTTTTT. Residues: CASSEYKGGGEKLFF.